The TCR beta chain under discussion was sequenced for a study of T-cell memory formation after mild COVID-19. Notes on the study in general: Still unconfirmed is whether the second-wave clones peaking on day 37 recognized SARS-CoV-2. Contracting clones from day 15 to 85 had balanced CD4/CD8; later expanders favoured CD4+. Cross-reactive memory appears to have joined, as suggested by some responding clones showing up in pre-infection memory.

The CDR3 has 13 residues. Trimming removed 4 bases from V and 11 bases from J; junction bases left unmatched: 7. In germline, CDR1 is KGHDR, CDR2 SFDVKD. A note on this clonotype: Its antigen is not known.

5'RACE primed at constant segments yielded TCR alpha and TCR beta cDNA libraries bearing sample barcodes and UMIs. TCRdb recomputed calls from the 5' RACE reads with MiXCR, one row per CDR3 protein. The profile covers fewer than 200,000 distinct CDR3 sequences, with around 13% appearing a single time and approximately 3.3% taken by the ten largest. Source material: PBMCs or a T cell subset sorted from them (not recorded which). This receptor was obtained from a man younger than 30 who had mild COVID-19 (a few samples of this study predate the infection). Cell type and time point are not known. This chain joins TRBV24-1 and TRBJ1-5; 7 nucleotides align to TRBD1. In DNA form, the CDR3 reads TGTGCCACCAGTGAAACAGGGGTCCCGGCCCAGCATTTT. It encodes CATSETGVPAQHF.